This paragraph reports one T cell receptor beta chain. This CDR3 is 13 amino acids long. Looked up from germline, CDR1 is WSHSY and CDR2 is SAAADI. With 6 bases clipped from V and 0 bases from J, the junction kept 1 base outside the gene matches. The data stem from a study of blood T cell repertoires in COVID-19. On the study more broadly: The United States, Italy and Spain were the sources of the acute and convalescent COVID-19 samples. Sample material is recorded as cDNA or gDNA derived from T cells, B-cell-depleted T cells, or PBMCs.

Study processing details: Amplification from reference gene primers served as the basis for estimated nucleated cell counts. Only in-frame clones appear in the TCRdb table, and some are missing; sequencing was by immunoSEQ multiplex PCR. That table is the source of V, J and clone size, and D and trimming were worked out from the DNA. The sample holds 150,000 or so clones, over 80% seen once. The Seattle site enrolled patients during active infection and followed them longitudinally. The chain is built from TRBV10-2 and TRBJ1-2, with 7 bases fitting TRBD1. Sequencing used peripheral blood. This TCR was sampled from a man aged 25 to 45 with COVID-19, enrolled during active disease. DNA of the CDR3: TGCGCCAGCAGCGACAGGGCTAACTATGGCTACACCTTC. Residues: CASSDRANYGYTF.